In this sample, the clone carrying this T cell receptor beta chain turned up once. The antigen remains undetermined. The sample is drawn from a study of cytomegalovirus exposure and HLA in healthy donors. Broader study findings: Earlier analysis yielded a pattern in which most TCR beta V segments were productive about 90% or about 30% of the time. There were several of the most significant clusters that appeared linked to common viral pathogens in a later analysis. According to a later analysis, donors in an Asian-associated ancestry cluster reportedly had fewer N-insertions than the roughly 720-donor mean.

13 Jbeta primers and 60 Vbeta primers were used for the PCR. This table comes from immunoSEQ multiplex PCR, and its TCRdb copy is limited to in-frame clones, with some not included. The repertoire holds 100,000 to 150,000 clones, with 65% to 75% as singletons. Sequenced sample: PBMCs. The receptor's source is a woman between 45 and 65 years old in good health and CMV-seropositive.

CDR3 sequence (DNA): TGTGCCAGCAGCCCGCCCCACGCGTTGAACACTGAAGCTTTCTTT. Encoded protein: CASSPPHALNTEAFF. This rearrangement joins TRBV5-4 to TRBJ1-1; the D is unclear. CDR1 SGHNT and CDR2 YYREEE come from the germline V gene (reference sequence). The CDR3 covers 15 residues. Trimming cost V 4 bases and J 0 bases, with 13 bases left between them.